Below are 20 T cell receptor beta chains sequenced from a single sample in a study of spatial heterogeneity in lung cancer. No antigen has been assigned to these receptors. Time point denoted: sample taken at primary tumor resection. From the 5' RACE reads, TCRdb called clonotypes with MiXCR, one entry per CDR3 protein. The table includes some 97,000 distinct CDR3 sequences, 4.4% detected once. Study-level findings and limits: Higher tumor mutation counts went along with higher counts of expanded intratumoral alpha and beta TCRs.

The sequencing used lung tumor tissue, collected at surgery. These receptors all stem from a male donor with early-stage non-small cell lung cancer.

Many counts were recorded for this clonotype. The chain uses TRBV20-1 and TRBJ2-3, with D unresolved. V was pared by 0 bases and J by 2 bases, with 15 bases between. From germline, CDR1 is DFQATT and CDR2 SNEGSKA (reference sequence). This CDR3 spans 16 amino acids. The CDR3 loop reads CSARDFGSSSTDTQYF. DNA of the CDR3: TGCAGTGCTAGAGATTTCGGAAGCAGTTCCACAGATACGCAGTATTTT.

At least ten counts were recorded for this clonotype. The chain joins TRBV20-1 to TRBJ1-5; the D gene is possibly TRBD1 (5 bases). The germline CDR1 and CDR2 sequences are DFQATT and SNEGSKA (reference sequence). The germline V and J ends were trimmed by 0 bases and 2 bases, with 17 bases remaining between them. CDR3 length: 17 residues. CDR3 region: CSARDSRGIRGNQPQHF. For the CDR3, the DNA is TGCAGTGCTAGAGATTCTCGGGGGATACGGGGCAATCAGCCCCAGCATTTT.

This clonotype was picked up many times. This chain links TRBV29-1 with TRBJ1-1, with TRBD1 matching 10 bases. CDR3 length: 12 residues. V was clipped by 7 bases and J by 6 bases; unmatched bases: 5. Germline CDR1 is SQVTM and CDR2 is ANQGSEA. DNA for the CDR3: TGCAGCGCAGGTGGACAGGGGGCTGAAGCTTTCTTT. Encoded protein: CSAGGQGAEAFF.

This clonotype was counted many times. Here the CDR3 DNA reads TGTGCTAGTGGTGGACAGTATAGCAATCAGCCCCAGCATTTT. Translating gives CASGGQYSNQPQHF. The J gene is TRBJ1-5, the V gene TRBV12-5; a weak D match, TRBD1 (6 bases). The V end lost 5 bases, the J end lost 0 bases, and 8 bases lay between the germline ends. There are 14 residues in the CDR3. Germline V gives CDR1 LGHNT, CDR2 FRNRAP.

This clonotype was counted a few times. The J gene is TRBJ2-3, the V gene TRBV27; 9 nucleotides line up with TRBD1. Unmatched junction bases numbered 14, after V lost 9 bases and J lost 4 bases. The CDR3 contains 16 residues. Germline V gives CDR1 MNHEY, CDR2 SMNVEV (reference sequence). CDR3 in DNA: TGTGCCAGTCTTCCCGGGACAGGGTTCCTCTCAGATACGCAGTATTTT. Protein product: CASLPGTGFLSDTQYF.

This clonotype appeared many times. The genes are TRBV28 and TRBJ2-7, with D hard to call. Trimming left V 0 bases short and J 5 bases short, with 11 bases between. Looked up from germline, CDR1 is MDHEN and CDR2 is SYDVKM. There are 14 residues in the CDR3. The CDR3 DNA reads as TGTGCCAGCAGTTTATGGAATGACTTAGACGAGCAGTACTTC. The encoded protein is CASSLWNDLDEQYF. The entire variable domain, with the rest obtained from reference TRBV28 and TRBJ2-7, is as follows: DVKVTQSSRYLVKRTGEKVFLECVQDMDHENMFWYRQDPGLGLRLIYFSYDVKMKEKGDIPEGYSVSREKKERFSLILESASTNQTSMYLCASSLWNDLDEQYFGPGTRLTVT.

This clonotype has at least ten counts. The chain combines TRBV4-1 with TRBJ2-1, with 12 bases aligning to TRBD2. Germline loops: CDR1 MGHRA, CDR2 YSYEKL. Trimming cost V 1 base and J 10 bases; bases outside gene matches: 8. The CDR3 length is 16 residues. CDR3 region: CASSQGLAGALQEQFF. The CDR3 region has the DNA TGCGCCAGCAGCCAAGGACTAGCGGGAGCCCTACAGGAGCAGTTCTTC.

This clonotype has a count of ten or more. The gene calls are TRBV5-1 and TRBJ2-1; the D is unclear. Germline V gene lookup returns CDR1 SGHRS and CDR2 YFSETQ. The V and J ends lost 0 bases and 4 bases respectively, with 5 bases between them. The length of the CDR3 is 13 residues. This CDR3 reads CASSLGGYNEQFF. For the CDR3, the DNA is TGCGCCAGCAGCTTGGGAGGATACAATGAGCAGTTCTTC.

This clonotype showed up many times. The V call is TRBV7-9, the J call TRBJ1-4; TRBD1 aligns across 8 bases. CDR1 and CDR2 from the germline V gene are SEHNR and FQNEAQ (reference sequence). The CDR3 runs to 15 residues. The V and J ends lost 5 bases and 4 bases, in that order; junction bases with no gene match: 6. DNA of the CDR3: TGTGCCAGCAGCATAGGGACAGGTTTTAATGAAAAACTGTTTTTT. The encoded protein is CASSIGTGFNEKLFF.

This clonotype has ten or more counts. This chain uses TRBV27 with TRBJ1-6; 7 nucleotides match TRBD1. Germline CDR1 MNHEY, CDR2 SMNVEV (reference sequence). This CDR3 has 14 amino acids. Germline trimming cut 2 bases from V and 12 bases from J; bases unmatched to any gene: 7. The CDR3 loop is CASSLRGPLQPLHF. CDR3 DNA: TGTGCCAGCAGTTTAAGGGGGCCACTTCAACCCCTCCACTTT.

This clonotype was detected ten times or more. This chain joins TRBV6-5 and TRBJ1-3, with TRBD1 as a possible D gene (5 bases). The ends were cut back, 6 bases at V and 4 bases at J, with 13 bases in the middle. The CDR3 contains 14 residues. Germline CDR1 reads MNHEY; CDR2 reads SVGAGI. Here the CDR3 reads CASRDRGHGNTIYF. CDR3 DNA: TGTGCCAGCAGGGATCGAGGACACGGAAACACCATATATTTT.

The chain is built from TRBV7-9 and TRBJ2-2, with D maybe TRBD2 (5 bases). V lost 2 bases, J lost 6 bases, and 10 bases lay in between. Germline V gene sequence: CDR1 SEHNR, CDR2 FQNEAQ (reference sequence). The CDR3 length is 14 residues. The CDR3 loop reads CASSLMRAAGELFF. DNA of the CDR3: TGTGCCAGCAGCTTAATGCGAGCGGCCGGGGAGCTGTTTTTT.

This clonotype was observed many times. The chain employs TRBV7-9 and TRBJ1-1; a weak D match, TRBD1 (5 bases). The CDR3 contains 13 residues. The germline gives CDR1 SEHNR, CDR2 FQNEAQ (reference sequence). V lost 3 bases, J lost 10 bases, and 15 bases lay in between. The CDR3 spells CASSFPTDGGAFF. CDR3 in DNA: TGTGCCAGCAGCTTCCCAACCGACGGGGGAGCTTTCTTT.

This clonotype has ten or more counts. CDR3 DNA sequence: TGCGCCAGCAGCCAAGGGACAGGGATCTATGGCTACACCTTC. Translated, it gives CASSQGTGIYGYTF. The chain couples TRBV4-1 to TRBJ1-2, with 8 positions matching TRBD1. After removal of 1 base from V and 4 bases from J, the junction contained 2 bases not matched to a gene. This CDR3 region has 14 residues. The V gene's germline CDR1 is MGHRA and CDR2 YSYEKL.

This clonotype was picked up many times. The chain combines TRBV28 with TRBJ1-5; unclear D gene. Looked up from germline, CDR1 is MDHEN and CDR2 is SYDVKM. This CDR3 has 17 amino acids. V lost 2 bases and J lost 0, with 14 bases in between. The DNA for the CDR3 is TGTGCCAGCAGTTTAAACTGGGCAGTCTATAGCAATCAGCCCCAGCATTTT. Its translation is CASSLNWAVYSNQPQHF.

This clonotype has only a few counts. The genes are TRBV20-1 and TRBJ1-2; D not resolved. V was pared by 6 bases and J by 4 bases, with 15 bases between. This CDR3 spans 13 amino acids. Germline CDR1 is DFQATT and CDR2 is SNEGSKA (reference sequence). CDR3 sequence (DNA): TGCAGTGCCTCGGCCCATCCACTCTATGGCTACACCTTC. Residues: CSASAHPLYGYTF.

The sample holds many counts of this clonotype. The V call is TRBV7-2, the J call TRBJ2-5; D is perhaps TRBD2 (6 bases). CDR1 is SGHTA, CDR2 FQGNSA, per germline. This CDR3 spans 14 amino acids. The V end was cut by 4 bases, the J end by 7 bases, with 16 bases between. CDR3 loop: CASSSTPGTVTQYF. Written as DNA, the CDR3 is TGTGCCAGCAGCTCAACCCCCGGGACTGTGACCCAGTACTTC.

This clonotype showed up many times. The chain employs TRBV20-1 and TRBJ1-5; D remains unclear. Trimming removed 5 bases from V and 7 bases from J, with 15 bases in between. Germline lookup yields CDR1 DFQATT and CDR2 SNEGSKA (reference sequence). This CDR3 spans 13 amino acids. CDR3 residues: CSAGGWEDQPQHF. DNA of the CDR3: TGCAGTGCTGGCGGATGGGAGGACCAGCCCCAGCATTTT.

The chain uses TRBV20-1 and TRBJ1-5; 7 nucleotides match TRBD1. With V trimmed by 2 bases and J by 6 bases, 4 bases remained unmatched. CDR1 is DFQATT, CDR2 SNEGSKA, per germline (reference sequence). The CDR3 covers 13 residues. CDR3 sequence: CSARPDRVQPQHF. CDR3 bases: TGCAGTGCTAGACCAGACAGGGTTCAGCCCCAGCATTTT.

This clonotype was seen many times. The chain carries TRBV5-1 and TRBJ2-7, with D uncertain. The ends were cut back, 3 bases at V and 7 bases at J, with 17 bases in the middle. In germline, CDR1 is SGHRS, CDR2 YFSETQ. This CDR3 has 14 amino acids. The DNA of the CDR3 is TGCGCCAGCAGCTCCCCGACACGTTTGGGGGAGCAGTACTTC. This gives the protein CASSSPTRLGEQYF. Filled out from reference TRBV5-1 and TRBJ2-7, the complete variable domain reads KAGVTQTPRYLIKTRGQQVTLSCSPISGHRSVSWYQQTPGQGLQFLFEYFSETQRNKGNFPGRFSGRQFSNSRSEMNVSTLELGDSALYLCASSSPTRLGEQYFGPGTRLTVT.